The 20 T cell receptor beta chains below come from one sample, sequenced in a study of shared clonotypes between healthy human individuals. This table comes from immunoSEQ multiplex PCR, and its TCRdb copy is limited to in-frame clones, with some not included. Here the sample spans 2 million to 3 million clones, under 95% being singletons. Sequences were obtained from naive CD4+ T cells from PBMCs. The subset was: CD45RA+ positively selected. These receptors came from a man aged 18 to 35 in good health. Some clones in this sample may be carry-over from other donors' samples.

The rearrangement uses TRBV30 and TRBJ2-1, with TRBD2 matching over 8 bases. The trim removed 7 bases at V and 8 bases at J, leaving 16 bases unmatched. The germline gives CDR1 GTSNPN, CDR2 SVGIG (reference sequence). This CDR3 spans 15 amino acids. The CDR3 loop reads CAFNIGTSVIYEQFF. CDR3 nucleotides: TGTGCCTTCAATATTGGGACTAGTGTGATTTATGAGCAGTTCTTC. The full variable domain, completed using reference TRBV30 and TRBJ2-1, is SQTIHQWPATLVQPVGSPLSLECTVEGTSNPNLYWYRQAAGRGLQLLFYSVGIGQISSEVPQNLSASRPQDRQFILSSKKLLLSDSGFYLCAFNIGTSVIYEQFFGPGTRLTVL.

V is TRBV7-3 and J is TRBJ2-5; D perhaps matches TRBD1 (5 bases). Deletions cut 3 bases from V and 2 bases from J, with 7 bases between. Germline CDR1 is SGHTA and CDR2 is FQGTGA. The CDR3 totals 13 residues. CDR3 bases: TGTGCCAGCAGCTTCCAGGGACAAGAGACCCAGTACTTC. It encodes CASSFQGQETQYF.

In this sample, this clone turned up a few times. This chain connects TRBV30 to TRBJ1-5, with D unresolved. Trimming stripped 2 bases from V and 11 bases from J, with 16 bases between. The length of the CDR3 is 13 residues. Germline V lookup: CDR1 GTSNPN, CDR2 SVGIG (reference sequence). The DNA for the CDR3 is TGTGCCTGGAGTAAAGAGGCAGGTCGAGCCCAGCATTTT. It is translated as CAWSKEAGRAQHF.

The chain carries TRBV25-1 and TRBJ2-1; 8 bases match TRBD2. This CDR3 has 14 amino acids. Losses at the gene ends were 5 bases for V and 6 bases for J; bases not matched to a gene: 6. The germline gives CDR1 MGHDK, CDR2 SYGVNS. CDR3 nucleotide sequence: TGTGCCAGCAGTCAGACTAGCGTCCGCAATGAGCAGTTCTTC. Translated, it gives CASSQTSVRNEQFF.

The DNA of the CDR3 is TGCGCCAGCAGCTTGGTAGGACAGGGGGGCGGCACTGAAGCTTTCTTT. It specifies CASSLVGQGGGTEAFF. The chain couples TRBV5-1 to TRBJ1-1; 10 bases align to TRBD1. The CDR3 loop spans 16 amino acids. Losses at the gene ends were 0 bases for V and 4 bases for J; bases not matched to a gene: 6. Germline CDR1 and CDR2: SGHRS and YFSETQ.

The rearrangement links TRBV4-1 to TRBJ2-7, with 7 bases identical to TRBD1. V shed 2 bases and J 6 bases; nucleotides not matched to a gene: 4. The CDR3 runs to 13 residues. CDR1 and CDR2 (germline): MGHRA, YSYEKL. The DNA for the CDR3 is TGCGCCAGCAGCCAACCGGGACAGTTCGAGCAGTACTTC. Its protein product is CASSQPGQFEQYF.

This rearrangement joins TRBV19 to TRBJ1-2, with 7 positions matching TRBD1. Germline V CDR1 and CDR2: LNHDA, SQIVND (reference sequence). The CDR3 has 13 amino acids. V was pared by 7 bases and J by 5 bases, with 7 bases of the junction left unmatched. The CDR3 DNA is TGTGCCAGTACCGACAGGGAAGGGTATGGCTACACCTTC. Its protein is CASTDREGYGYTF.

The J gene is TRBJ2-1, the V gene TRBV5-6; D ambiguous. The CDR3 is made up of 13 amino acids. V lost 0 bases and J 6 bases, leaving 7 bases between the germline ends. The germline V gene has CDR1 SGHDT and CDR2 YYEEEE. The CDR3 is CASSLGWTNEQFF. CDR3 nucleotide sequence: TGTGCCAGCAGCTTGGGGTGGACCAATGAGCAGTTCTTC.

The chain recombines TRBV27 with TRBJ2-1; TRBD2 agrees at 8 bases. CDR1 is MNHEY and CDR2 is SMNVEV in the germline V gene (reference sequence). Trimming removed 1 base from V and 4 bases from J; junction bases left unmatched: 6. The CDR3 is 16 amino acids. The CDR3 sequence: CASSLYGTRGYNEQFF. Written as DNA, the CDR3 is TGTGCCAGCAGTTTATACGGGACTAGGGGTTACAATGAGCAGTTCTTC.

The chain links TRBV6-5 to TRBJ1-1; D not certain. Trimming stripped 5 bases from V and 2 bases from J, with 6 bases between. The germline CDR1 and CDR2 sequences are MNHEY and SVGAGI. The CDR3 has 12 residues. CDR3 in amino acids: CASSRVNTEAFF. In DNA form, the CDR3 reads TGTGCCAGCAGTAGAGTTAACACTGAAGCTTTCTTT.

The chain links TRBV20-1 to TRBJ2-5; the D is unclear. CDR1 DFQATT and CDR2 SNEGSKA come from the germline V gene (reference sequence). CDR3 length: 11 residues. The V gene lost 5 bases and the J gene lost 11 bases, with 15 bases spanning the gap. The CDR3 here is CSAGRLQEQYF. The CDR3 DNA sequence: TGCAGTGCTGGTCGTTTGCAAGAGCAGTACTTC.

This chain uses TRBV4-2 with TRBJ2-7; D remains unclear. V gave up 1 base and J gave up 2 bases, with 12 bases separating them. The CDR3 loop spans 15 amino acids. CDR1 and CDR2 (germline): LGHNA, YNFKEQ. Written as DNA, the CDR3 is TGTGCCAGCAGCCAAGGCCCTACGTCACCCTACGAGCAGTACTTC. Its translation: CASSQGPTSPYEQYF.

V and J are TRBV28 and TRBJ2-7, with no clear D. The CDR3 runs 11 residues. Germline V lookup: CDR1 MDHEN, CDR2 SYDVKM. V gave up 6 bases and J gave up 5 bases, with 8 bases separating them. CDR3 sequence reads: CASRAEHEQYF. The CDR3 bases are TGTGCCAGCAGGGCAGAACACGAGCAGTACTTC.

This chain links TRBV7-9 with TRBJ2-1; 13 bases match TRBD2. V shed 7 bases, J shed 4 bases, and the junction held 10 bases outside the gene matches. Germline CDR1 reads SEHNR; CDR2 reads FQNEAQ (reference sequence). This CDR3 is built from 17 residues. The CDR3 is CASTRGTSGILYNEQFF. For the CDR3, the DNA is TGTGCCAGCACCCGAGGGACTAGCGGGATCCTATACAATGAGCAGTTCTTC.

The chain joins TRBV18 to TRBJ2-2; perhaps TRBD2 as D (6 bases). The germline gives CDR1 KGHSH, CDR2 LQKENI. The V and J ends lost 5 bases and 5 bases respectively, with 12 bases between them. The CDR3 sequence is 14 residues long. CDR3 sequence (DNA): TGTGCCAGCTCATCGGTCGCGGGAACCGGGGAGCTGTTTTTT. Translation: CASSSVAGTGELFF.

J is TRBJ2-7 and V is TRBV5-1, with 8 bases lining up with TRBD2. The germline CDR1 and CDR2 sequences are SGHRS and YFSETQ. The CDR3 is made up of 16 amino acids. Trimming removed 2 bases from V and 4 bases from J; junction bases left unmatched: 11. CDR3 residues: CASSFTSGTQKYEQYF. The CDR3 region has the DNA TGCGCCAGCAGCTTTACTAGCGGTACGCAGAAGTACGAGCAGTACTTC. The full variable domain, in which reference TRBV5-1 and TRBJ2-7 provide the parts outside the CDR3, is KAGVTQTPRYLIKTRGQQVTLSCSPISGHRSVSWYQQTPGQGLQFLFEYFSETQRNKGNFPGRFSGRQFSNSRSEMNVSTLELGDSALYLCASSFTSGTQKYEQYFGPGTRLTVT.

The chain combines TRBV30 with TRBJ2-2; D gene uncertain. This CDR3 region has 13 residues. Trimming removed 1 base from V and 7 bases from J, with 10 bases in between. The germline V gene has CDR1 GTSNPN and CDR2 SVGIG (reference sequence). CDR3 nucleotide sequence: TGTGCCTGGAGTGGCGACGGCAACGGGGAGCTGTTTTTT. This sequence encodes CAWSGDGNGELFF.

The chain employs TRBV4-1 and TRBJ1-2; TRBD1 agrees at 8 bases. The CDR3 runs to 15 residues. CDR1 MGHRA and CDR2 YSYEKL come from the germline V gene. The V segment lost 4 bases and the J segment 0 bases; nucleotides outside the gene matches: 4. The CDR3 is CASSLGTGANYGYTF. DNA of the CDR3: TGCGCCAGCAGCCTGGGGACAGGAGCTAACTATGGCTACACCTTC.

The CDR3 here is CASSFSAGAYEQYF. CDR3 DNA: TGTGCCAGCAGCTTTTCAGCAGGGGCCTACGAGCAGTACTTC. This chain connects TRBV11-2 to TRBJ2-7, with D maybe TRBD1 (6 bases). Per the germline V gene, CDR1 is SGHAT and CDR2 is FQNNGV. The CDR3 has 14 amino acids. Trimming took off 3 bases at V and 2 bases at J, with 11 bases between the two ends.

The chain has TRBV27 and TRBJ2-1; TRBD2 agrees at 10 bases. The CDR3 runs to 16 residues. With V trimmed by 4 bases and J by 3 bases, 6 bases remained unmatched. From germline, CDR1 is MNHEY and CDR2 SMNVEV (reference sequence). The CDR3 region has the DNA TGTGCCAGCAGTTCTCAGCGGGAGGGCCTCTACAATGAGCAGTTCTTC. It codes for CASSSQREGLYNEQFF.